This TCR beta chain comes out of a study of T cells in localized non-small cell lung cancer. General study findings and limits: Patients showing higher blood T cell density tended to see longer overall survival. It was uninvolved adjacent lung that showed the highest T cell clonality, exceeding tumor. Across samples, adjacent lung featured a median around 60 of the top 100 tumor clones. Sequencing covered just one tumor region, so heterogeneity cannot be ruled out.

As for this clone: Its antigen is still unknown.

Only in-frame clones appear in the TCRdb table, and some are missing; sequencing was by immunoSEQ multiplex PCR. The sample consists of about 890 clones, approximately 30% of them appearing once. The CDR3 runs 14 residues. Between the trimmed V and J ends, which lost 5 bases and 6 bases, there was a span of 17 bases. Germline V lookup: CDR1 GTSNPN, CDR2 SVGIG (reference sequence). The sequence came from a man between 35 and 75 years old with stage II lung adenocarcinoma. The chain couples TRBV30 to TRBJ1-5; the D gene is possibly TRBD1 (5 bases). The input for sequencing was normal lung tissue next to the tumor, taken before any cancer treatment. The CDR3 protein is CAWGQSTLSQPQHF. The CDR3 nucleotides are TGTGCCTGGGGACAATCCACGTTGAGTCAGCCCCAGCATTTT.